This entry is about one TCR beta chain. Original handling: Cell counts per sample came from amplifying reference gene primers. TCRdb's copy holds only in-frame clones and misses some; the assay was immunoSEQ multiplex PCR. The DNA was the basis for D and trimming; V, J and clone size are from that table. The table has 40,000 to 65,000 clones, more than 70% seen once. These data originate in a study of blood T cell repertoires in COVID-19. On the study more broadly: Acute and convalescent COVID-19 specimens originated in the United States, Italy and Spain. PBMCs, B-cell-depleted T cells, or T cells were the source of the cDNA or gDNA that made up the material.

CDR1 is SGHTA and CDR2 is FQGTGA in the germline V gene. Trimming cost V 1 base and J 0 bases; bases outside gene matches: 3. The length of the CDR3 is 16 residues. This clonotype was obtained from a man between 70 and 80 years old with active COVID-19. V is TRBV7-3 and J is TRBJ2-1, with TRBD1 matching over 7 bases. Material for sequencing was peripheral blood. The CDR3 spells CASSLRPGGSYNEQFF. CDR3 DNA: TGTGCCAGCAGCTTAAGGCCAGGGGGCTCCTACAATGAGCAGTTCTTC.